This paragraph reports one T cell receptor (beta chain). What it recognizes is unknown. The junction shows a germline mismatch at one end, possibly a read error. Germline assignment: CDR1 SGHAT and CDR2 FQNNGV. The CDR3 is 16 residues long. The data belong to a study of tumor-infiltrating lymphocytes in primary liver carcinoma. Across the study: Both sexes were represented among patients, who were 30 to 69 years old. Study-wide results and caveats: Pairs of tumor regions overlapped more than tumor-adjacent and tumor-blood pairs did. Blood's top-250-clone fraction was significantly lower than that of tumors (p = 0.039).

cDNA specific to TCR beta was made from approximately 0.55 ug of total RNA, with a constant-region primer employed for priming. Modified slightly, ARM-PCR produced TCR beta libraries over three nested multiplex PCR rounds. A C-beta reverse primer and TRBV1-TRBV30 forward primers served in each of the first two PCR rounds, at 10 cycles apiece. TCRdb re-called the multiplex PCR reads with MiXCR, one entry per CDR3 protein. Found here are 55,000 to 70,000 distinct CDR3 sequences, approximately 70% of them singletons; the top ten hold approximately 52%. Total RNA and DNA came together from around 20-30 mg of bulk tissue without cell sorting. Chronic HBV infection, untreated so far, was present in the patients.

The chain recombines TRBV11-2 with TRBJ2-2, with 7 bases aligning to TRBD2. Sequences were obtained from liver tumor tissue from sampling region 2. The sample's subset: tumor region T2, inferior pole. This clonotype was sampled from a man in his forties or fifties with primary liver carcinoma and hepatitis B virus infection. The CDR3 here is CASSCTSAVNIGELFF. As DNA, the CDR3 is TGTGCCAGCAGCTGTACTAGCGCGGTAAACATCGGGGAGCTGTTTTTT. Full variable domain (missing parts from reference TRBV11-2 and TRBJ2-2): EAGVAQSPRYKIIEKRQSVAFWCNPISGHATLYWYQQILGQGPKLLIQFQNNGVVDDSQLPKDRFSAERLKGVDSTLKIQPAKLEDSAVYLCASSCTSAVNIGELFFGEGSRLTVL.